These T cell receptor beta chains were read from a single sample in a study of Ad26.COV2.S vaccination and SARS-CoV-2 variants. The method was immunoSEQ multiplex PCR; TCRdb's version includes in-frame clones alone and lacks a portion of them. The data show fewer than 400,000 clones, with roughly nine tenths seen just once and about 5% held by the top ten. Specimen: peripheral blood, collected in a trial of Ad26.COV2.S vaccine versus placebo. The receptors originated from a person aged 18 to 59 who received the Ad26.COV2.S COVID-19 vaccine or a placebo. The conserved cysteine and the conserved F or W are not part of the CDR3 here. The order of the fields is V gene, J gene, CDR3 protein.

>TRBV7-9|TRBJ2-1
ASSFLAGGPYNEQF
>TRBV6-5|TRBJ2-3
ASSLAGDDTDTQY
>TRBV7-8|TRBJ1-5
ASSDRPNYSNQPQH
>TRBV19|TRBJ2-5
ASRGGGQETQY
>TRBV3-1/TRBV3-2|TRBJ2-1
ASSQDQGTSSYNEQF
>TRBV6-2/TRBV6-3|TRBJ1-2
ASSLRTNQNYGYT
>TRBV7-2|TRBJ2-7
ASSFRQGAREQY
>TRBV6-6|TRBJ2-1
ASSYGSTMGQEQF
>TRBV3-1/TRBV3-2|TRBJ2-1
ASSQSDGYNEQF
>TRBV6-4|TRBJ1-1
ASRETGNTEAF
>TRBV4-3|TRBJ1-3
ASSQASGVGNTIY
>TRBV15|TRBJ1-2
ATSRDLEPRSNYGYT
>TRBV27|TRBJ2-3
ASSTWGDTDTQY
>TRBV20-1|TRBJ1-2
SATEQGAVGYT
>TRBV5-6|TRBJ2-5
ASSLVGQRQETQY